The 26 T cell receptor beta chains below all came from one sample that was sequenced in a study of shared clonotypes between healthy human individuals. Terminally differentiated effector memory CD45RA+ cells were excluded from the naive CD8 cells, which were CD45RO-negative and positively selected for CCR7. Repertoires were generated with immunoSEQ multiplex PCR, while TCRdb's copy carries only in-frame clones and drops some. The table shows hundreds of thousands of clones, with 85% to 95% occurring only once. Sequenced sample: naive CD8+ T cells sorted from blood. All receptors derive from a woman younger than 45 in good health.

The rearrangement links TRBV27 to TRBJ2-2, with D perhaps TRBD1 or TRBD2 (5 bases each). CDR1 is MNHEY and CDR2 is SMNVEV in the germline V gene (reference sequence). Trimming stripped 5 bases from V and 3 bases from J, with 16 bases between. The CDR3 spans 16 residues. CDR3 residues: CASSPRGQEDTGELFF. The CDR3 bases are TGTGCCAGCAGTCCCCGGGGCCAGGAGGACACCGGGGAGCTGTTTTTT.

As for this clone: The same CDR3 also results from other DNA sequences found in this sample. CDR3 coding DNA: TGTGCCAGCAGCTTAACCACAGGGAGCACAGATACGCAGTATTTT. It codes for CASSLTTGSTDTQYF. V is TRBV7-3 and J is TRBJ2-3, with D maybe TRBD1 (6 bases). The CDR3 has 15 residues. Between the trimmed V and J ends, which lost 0 bases and 0 bases, there was a span of 7 bases. The V gene's germline CDR1 is SGHTA and CDR2 FQGTGA.

CDR3 sequence reads: CASSNPRDVLGYF. Written as DNA, the CDR3 is TGTGCCAGCAGTAACCCCCGGGACGTCCTTGGGTATTTT. The V and J genes are TRBV2 and TRBJ2-3; D possibly matches TRBD1 or TRBD2 (5 bases each). CDR1 SNHLY and CDR2 FYNNEI come from the germline V gene. V lost 5 bases, J lost 14 bases, and 20 bases lay in between. The CDR3 length is 13 residues.

The chain recombines TRBV7-9 with TRBJ1-4, with D unclear. The CDR3 totals 15 residues. V lost 8 bases, J lost 1 base, and 14 bases lay in between. CDR1 and CDR2 (germline): SEHNR, FQNEAQ (reference sequence). The CDR3 region has the DNA TGTGCCAGCCAATCGGCGATTGAAACTAATGAAAAACTGTTTTTT. Protein product: CASQSAIETNEKLFF. The full variable domain, rest sourced from reference TRBV7-9 and TRBJ1-4, is DTGVSQNPRHKITKRGQNVTFRCDPISEHNRLYWYRQTLGQGPEFLTYFQNEAQLEKSRLLSDRFSAERPKGSFSTLEIQRTEQGDSAMYLCASQSAIETNEKLFFGSGTQLSVL.

CDR3 amino acids: CASSLGRGNEQYF. The CDR3 nucleotides read TGTGCCAGCAGCTTAGGGAGGGGCAACGAGCAGTACTTC. The chain uses TRBV13 and TRBJ2-7; D may be TRBD1 or TRBD2 (5 bases each). Germline CDR1 and CDR2: PRHDT and FYEKMQ (reference sequence). The CDR3 has 13 amino acids. V lost 0 bases and J lost 5, with 8 bases in between.

The chain combines TRBV6-1 with TRBJ2-7; D not certain. From germline, CDR1 is MNHNS and CDR2 SASEGT. The ends were cut back, 4 bases at V and 4 bases at J, with 5 bases in the middle. This CDR3 is built from 11 residues. The CDR3 region has the DNA TGTGCCAGCAGTGCTTGGTACGAGCAGTACTTC. Its protein product is CASSAWYEQYF.

The count of this clone is one. The rearrangement joins TRBV28 to TRBJ1-1; D not certain. V lost 2 bases, J lost 4 bases, and 8 bases lay in between. The germline V gene encodes CDR1 MDHEN and CDR2 SYDVKM. This CDR3 region has 13 residues. CDR3 sequence reads: CASSLTPGTEAFF. CDR3 sequence (DNA): TGTGCCAGCAGTTTAACTCCGGGCACTGAAGCTTTCTTT.

The chain is built from TRBV6-6 and TRBJ2-7, with D possibly being TRBD1 (5 bases). In germline, CDR1 is MNHNY, CDR2 SVGAGI (reference sequence). Trimming took 2 bases from V and 0 from J, leaving 8 bases between them. The CDR3 runs to 14 residues. The CDR3 here is CASSYRDSSYEQYF. CDR3 coding DNA: TGTGCCAGCAGTTACCGAGACAGCTCCTACGAGCAGTACTTC.

The chain combines TRBV7-6 with TRBJ2-7, with a weak D call TRBD2 (6 bases). From germline, CDR1 is SGHVS and CDR2 FNYEAQ. Trimming pared 5 bases from V and 4 bases from J, leaving 18 bases between. This CDR3 has 15 residues. The DNA of the CDR3 is TGTGCCAGCAGCCCACGGGCCAGCGGGCTGTACGAGCAGTACTTC. The encoded protein is CASSPRASGLYEQYF.

This chain links TRBV6-4 with TRBJ2-1, with 9 bases identical to TRBD1. CDR3 length equals 15 residues. With 4 bases clipped from V and 5 bases from J, the junction kept 6 bases outside the gene matches. Germline CDR1 and CDR2: MRHNA and SNTAGT. In DNA, the CDR3 is TGTGCCAGCAGTGCAGGGACAGGGTTCAACAATGAGCAGTTCTTC. This gives the protein CASSAGTGFNNEQFF.

CDR3 protein: CASSIGQGNYEQYF. The CDR3 DNA follows: TGTGCCAGTAGTATAGGACAGGGTAACTACGAGCAGTACTTC. The rearrangement uses TRBV19 and TRBJ2-5; 7 bases match TRBD1. The J call could be wrong; TRBJ2-7 is a better fit for the DNA end. CDR1 is LNHDA, CDR2 SQIVND, per germline (reference sequence). This CDR3 spans 14 amino acids.

V is TRBV6-6 and J is TRBJ2-1, with unresolved D. From germline, CDR1 is MNHNY and CDR2 SVGAGI (reference sequence). The CDR3 contains 16 residues. V lost 3 bases and J lost 4, with 16 bases in between. CDR3: CASSYYPGEGYNEQFF. For the CDR3, the DNA is TGTGCCAGCAGTTATTATCCCGGCGAAGGGTACAATGAGCAGTTCTTC.

V is TRBV2 and J is TRBJ2-3, with D possibly being TRBD2 (5 bases). The length of the CDR3 is 16 residues. Looked up from germline, CDR1 is SNHLY and CDR2 is FYNNEI. Trimming removed 4 bases from V and 0 bases from J, with 14 bases in between. Here the CDR3 reads CASSVLGRRSTDTQYF. The CDR3 coding sequence is TGTGCCAGCAGTGTCCTAGGCAGGAGGAGCACAGATACGCAGTATTTT.

The chain's CDR3 is CASKVRDTQYF. As DNA, the CDR3 is TGTGCCAGTAAGGTTAGAGATACGCAGTATTTT. The chain uses TRBV19 and TRBJ2-3; no reliable D call. CDR3 length equals 11 residues. V gave up 7 bases and J gave up 5 bases, with 7 bases separating them. In germline, CDR1 is LNHDA, CDR2 SQIVND (reference sequence).

This clone has a single count. The rearrangement uses TRBV29-1 and TRBJ2-7, with D perhaps TRBD1 or TRBD2 (5 bases each). Germline CDR1 reads SQVTM; CDR2 reads ANQGSEA. V was shortened by 5 bases and J by 3 bases, with 20 bases between the two germline ends. The CDR3 covers 15 residues. CDR3 coding DNA: TGCAGCGTTCTTGATAATGTGAGGGGTGGCTACGAGCAGTACTTC. Amino acids: CSVLDNVRGGYEQYF.

The chain is built from TRBV2 and TRBJ1-5, with D tentatively TRBD1 (6 bases). Germline CDR1 SNHLY, CDR2 FYNNEI. This CDR3 has 13 amino acids. The V end lost 4 bases, the J end lost 4 bases, and 8 bases lay between the germline ends. The CDR3 loop reads CASSATGNQPQHF. CDR3 nucleotides: TGTGCCAGCAGTGCCACAGGGAATCAGCCCCAGCATTTT.

With regard to this clone: This CDR3 is also generated by other DNA sequences in the sample. The genes are TRBV27 and TRBJ2-1, with a possible D match to TRBD2 (5 bases). The CDR3 is made up of 16 amino acids. V shed 0 bases and J shed 0 bases, with 9 bases lying between them. CDR1 and CDR2 (germline): MNHEY, SMNVEV (reference sequence). The CDR3 bases are TGTGCCAGCAGTTTATCGAGCGGAAGCTCCTACAATGAGCAGTTCTTC. Its protein is CASSLSSGSSYNEQFF.

This chain links TRBV29-1 with TRBJ2-5; D gene uncertain. This CDR3 is 12 amino acids long. Germline CDR1 is SQVTM and CDR2 is ANQGSEA. Trimming cost V 3 bases and J 8 bases, with 13 bases left between them. The CDR3 DNA reads as TGCAGCGTTGATCTATGGTCCGGTACCCAGTACTTC. This translates into CSVDLWSGTQYF.

This rearrangement joins TRBV10-1 to TRBJ1-3; tentatively, D is TRBD1 (6 bases). With 3 bases removed from V and 1 base from J, the gap between germline ends came to 13 bases. The CDR3 length is 16 residues. Germline V gives CDR1 WNHNN, CDR2 SYGVQD (reference sequence). In DNA, the CDR3 is TGCGCCAGCAGTGAAAAGCGGGGGCTATCTGGAAACACCATATATTTT. Protein: CASSEKRGLSGNTIYF.

This clone was counted once. The chain combines TRBV28 with TRBJ1-2; D is ambiguous. V dropped 3 bases and J dropped 2 bases, with 7 bases sitting between them. This CDR3 spans 13 amino acids. Per the germline V gene, CDR1 is MDHEN and CDR2 is SYDVKM. The CDR3: CASSFSDNYGYTF. The CDR3, as DNA: TGTGCCAGCAGTTTTTCAGACAACTATGGCTACACCTTC.

This clone appeared a single time. The chain recombines TRBV5-5 with TRBJ1-1; D unresolved. Germline values: CDR1 SGHKS, CDR2 YYEKEE (reference sequence). V lost 0 bases and J 0 bases, leaving 6 bases between the germline ends. This CDR3 is 14 amino acids long. CDR3 region: CASSLASVNTEAFF. The CDR3 DNA reads TGTGCCAGCAGCTTGGCATCGGTGAACACTGAAGCTTTCTTT.

The V call is TRBV19, the J call TRBJ1-4; D is possibly TRBD1 (6 bases). V was shortened by 4 bases and J by 4 bases, with 16 bases between the two germline ends. Germline V CDR1 and CDR2: LNHDA, SQIVND (reference sequence). The CDR3 runs to 16 residues. For the CDR3, the DNA is TGTGCCAGTAGTACGGACGGACAGAGCAGTAATGAAAAACTGTTTTTT. Encoded protein: CASSTDGQSSNEKLFF.

The rearrangement uses TRBV10-3 and TRBJ1-5, with D unresolved. This CDR3 is built from 12 residues. Between the trimmed V and J ends, which lost 4 bases and 7 bases, there was a span of 8 bases. The germline V gene encodes CDR1 ENHRY and CDR2 SYGVKD. For the CDR3, the DNA is TGTGCCATCAGTGGCCCCGGGCAGCCCCAGCATTTT. The encoded protein is CAISGPGQPQHF.

This chain links TRBV6-1 with TRBJ2-5; 8 bases agree with TRBD1. Per germline, CDR1 MNHNS and CDR2 SASEGT. V was pared by 4 bases and J by 3 bases, with 10 bases of the junction left unmatched. The CDR3 is made up of 16 amino acids. This CDR3 is CASSGIDRGLEETQYF. CDR3 DNA: TGTGCCAGCAGTGGCATCGACAGGGGTCTGGAAGAGACCCAGTACTTC.

This chain uses TRBV2 with TRBJ2-7, with D unresolved. Trimming shortened V by 1 base and J by 0 bases, and 10 bases separated the two germline ends. The germline V gene encodes CDR1 SNHLY and CDR2 FYNNEI. The CDR3 loop spans 15 amino acids. The CDR3 DNA follows: TGTGCCAGCAGTGAAGTAATTCGAAGCTCCTACGAGCAGTACTTC. This sequence encodes CASSEVIRSSYEQYF. The full variable domain, its missing parts supplied by reference TRBV2 and TRBJ2-7, is EPEVTQTPSHQVTQMGQEVILRCVPISNHLYFYWYRQILGQKVEFLVSFYNNEISEKSEIFDDQFSVERPDGSNFTLKIRSTKLEDSAMYFCASSEVIRSSYEQYFGPGTRLTVT.

The rearrangement joins TRBV7-9 to TRBJ2-5, with 9 bases that match TRBD2. Trimming cost V 1 base and J 5 bases; bases outside gene matches: 8. Germline lookup yields CDR1 SEHNR and CDR2 FQNEAQ (reference sequence). The length of the CDR3 is 16 residues. DNA for the CDR3: TGTGCCAGCAGCTTAGTGGCGGGAGGGCCAGGGGAGACCCAGTACTTC. Translated: CASSLVAGGPGETQYF.